Shown below are 6 T cell receptor beta chains from a single sample sequenced in a study of tumor-infiltrating lymphocytes in primary liver carcinoma. cDNA specific to TCR beta was made from 500 ng of total RNA, with a constant-region primer employed for priming. Slightly modified ARM-PCR served as the procedure for the TCR beta libraries. These libraries came from three rounds of nested multiplex PCR. Amplification in the first two PCR rounds was performed using TRBV1-TRBV30 forward primers and a C-beta reverse primer for about 10 cycles each. TCRdb fed the multiplex PCR reads into MiXCR, producing one record per CDR3 protein. Among more than 95,000 distinct CDR3 sequences listed, roughly 80% were seen once. The source material, roughly 18-30 mg of unsorted bulk tissue, was used to co-extract RNA and DNA. The specimen was liver tumor tissue from sampling region 3. This sample's subset: tumor region T3, left-lateral pole. These receptors were obtained from a man aged 35 to 55 with primary liver carcinoma and hepatitis B virus infection.

J is TRBJ2-1 and V is TRBV29-1; 8 bases align to TRBD1. The DNA end favors TRBJ2-7, so the J call may be wrong. Germline lookup yields CDR1 SQVTM and CDR2 ANQGSEA. This CDR3 comprises 14 residues. The CDR3 coding sequence is TGCAGTGTCACCCGGGACAGGCCGTACAATGAGCAGTACTTC. Its translation is CSVTRDRPYNEQYF.

The chain recombines TRBV11-1 with TRBJ1-2; D is possibly TRBD1 (6 bases). V was trimmed by 7 bases and J by 7 bases, leaving 22 bases between them. The germline CDR1 and CDR2 sequences are SGHAT and FQDESV (reference sequence). This CDR3 region has 15 residues. CDR3 amino acids: CASIPGHGQSFGYTF. In DNA form, the CDR3 reads TGTGCCAGCATCCCGGGACATGGTCAGAGCTTTGGCTACACCTTC.

Of note for this clonotype: No conserved phenylalanine or tryptophan is present at the end of the CDR3, so a read error is the likely explanation. The rearrangement links TRBV6-2 or TRBV6-3 to TRBJ1-5; possible D gene TRBD1, 6 bases. This CDR3 is 14 amino acids long. Trimming pared 6 bases from V and 6 bases from J, leaving 15 bases between. CDR1 MNHEY and CDR2 SVGEGT come from the germline V gene. The CDR3, as DNA: TGTGCCAGCAGACGCTCGAACAGGGCTCAGCCCCAGCATTAT. It is translated as CASRRSNRAQPQHY.

This clonotype was seen at least ten times. The chain recombines TRBV25-1 with TRBJ2-7; D is perhaps TRBD1 or TRBD2 (7 bases each). Deletions cut 7 bases from V and 7 bases from J, with 17 bases between. Germline CDR1 and CDR2: MGHDK and SYGVNS. CDR3 size: 13 residues. CDR3 nucleotides: TGTGCCAGCAAGGGAGGGGGCCAGTTGGAGCAGTACTTC. The encoded protein is CASKGGGQLEQYF.

Remarks on this clonotype: The junction departs from the called germline gene at one end, perhaps through a read error. The chain is built from TRBV5-1 and TRBJ2-3, with 9 nucleotides matching TRBD2. The CDR3 extends over 15 amino acids. Germline CDR1 is SGHRS and CDR2 is YFSETQ. CDR3 in amino acids: CASSFSGSLNYEQYF. As DNA, the CDR3 is TGCGCCAGCAGCTTTAGCGGGAGCCTCAACTACGAGCAGTACTTT.

Comments on this clonotype: Because the CDR3 is missing its conserved closing phenylalanine or tryptophan, this is likely a read error. J is TRBJ2-7 and V is TRBV4-1; 10 bases match TRBD2. Germline loops: CDR1 MGHRA, CDR2 YSYEKL. The CDR3 sequence is 17 residues long. CDR3 nucleotides: TGCGCCAGGAGCCAAGTCTATAGCGGGAGGCCCTCCTACGAGCAGTACCTC. Protein product: CARSQVYSGRPSYEQYL.